This note documents a single T cell receptor (beta chain) sequence. This entry is derived from a study of blood T cell repertoires in COVID-19. Study background: Collection of acute and convalescent COVID-19 samples took place in the United States, Italy and Spain. Sources were T cells, B-cell-depleted T cells, or PBMCs; the material itself was cDNA or gDNA.

How the authors handled the data: Amplification from reference gene primers served as the basis for estimated nucleated cell counts. Libraries were prepared by immunoSEQ multiplex PCR; TCRdb keeps only in-frame clonotypes and omits some of them. Clone size and the V and J calls come from that table; the DNA yielded D and trimming. The sample contains approximately 300,000 clones, 70% to 90% of which appear only once. The receptor comes from a man aged 30-40 years who had recovered from COVID-19. The sample was PBMCs or T cells enriched from blood (not recorded which).

The chain's CDR3 is CASTPGPRGLSTDTQYF. In DNA form, the CDR3 reads TGTGCCAGTACCCCGGGCCCCCGGGGACTGAGCACAGATACGCAGTATTTT. The rearrangement links TRBV19 to TRBJ2-3; TRBD2 might be the D (6 bases). Germline loops: CDR1 LNHDA, CDR2 SQIVND (reference sequence). This CDR3 region has 17 residues. Trimming took 7 bases from V and 0 from J, leaving 20 bases between them.